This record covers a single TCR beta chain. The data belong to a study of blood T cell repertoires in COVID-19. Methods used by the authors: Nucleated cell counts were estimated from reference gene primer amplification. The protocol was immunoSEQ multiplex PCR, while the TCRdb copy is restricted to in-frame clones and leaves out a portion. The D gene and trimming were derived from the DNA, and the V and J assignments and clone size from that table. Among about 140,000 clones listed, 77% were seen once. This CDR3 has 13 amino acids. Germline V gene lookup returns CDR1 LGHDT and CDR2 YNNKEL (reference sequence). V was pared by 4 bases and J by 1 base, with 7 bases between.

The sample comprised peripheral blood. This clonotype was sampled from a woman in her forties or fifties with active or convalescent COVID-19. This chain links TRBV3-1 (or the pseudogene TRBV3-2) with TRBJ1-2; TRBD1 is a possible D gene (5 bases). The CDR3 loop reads CASSPGFNYGYTF. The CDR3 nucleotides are TGTGCCAGCAGCCCAGGGTTTAACTATGGCTACACCTTC.